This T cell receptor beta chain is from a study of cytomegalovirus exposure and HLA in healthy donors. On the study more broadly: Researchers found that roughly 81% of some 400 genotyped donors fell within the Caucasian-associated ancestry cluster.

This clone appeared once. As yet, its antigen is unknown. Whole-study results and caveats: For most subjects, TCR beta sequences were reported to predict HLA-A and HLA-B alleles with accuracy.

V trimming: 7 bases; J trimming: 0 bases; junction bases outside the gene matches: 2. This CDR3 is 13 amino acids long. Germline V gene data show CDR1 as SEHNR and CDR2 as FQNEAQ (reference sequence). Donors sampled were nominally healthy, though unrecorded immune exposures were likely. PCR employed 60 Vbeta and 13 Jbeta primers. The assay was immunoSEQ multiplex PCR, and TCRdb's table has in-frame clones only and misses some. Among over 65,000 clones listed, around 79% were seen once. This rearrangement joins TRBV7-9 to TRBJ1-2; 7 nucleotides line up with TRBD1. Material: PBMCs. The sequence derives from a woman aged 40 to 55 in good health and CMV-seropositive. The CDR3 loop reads CASKDRTNYGYTF. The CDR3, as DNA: TGTGCCAGCAAGGACAGGACTAACTATGGCTACACCTTC. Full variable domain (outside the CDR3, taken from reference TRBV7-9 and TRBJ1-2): DTGVSQNPRHKITKRGQNVTFRCDPISEHNRLYWYRQTLGQGPEFLTYFQNEAQLEKSRLLSDRFSAERPKGSFSTLEIQRTEQGDSAMYLCASKDRTNYGYTFGSGTRLTVV.